The 10 T cell receptor beta chains below come from one sample, sequenced in a study of shared clonotypes between healthy human individuals. Profiling relied on immunoSEQ multiplex PCR, and the TCRdb table lists in-frame clones only, not all of them. The sample holds roughly 2.5 million clones, around nine tenths seen once. Sequencing was done on a sample of naive CD4+ T cells sorted from blood. Subset given: CD45RA+ positively selected. The receptor set was obtained from a man aged 18 to 29 in good health.

The genes are TRBV10-1 and TRBJ2-2; D is perhaps TRBD1 (7 bases). Trimming removed 0 bases at V and 4 bases at J, with 12 bases between. Germline CDR1 is WNHNN and CDR2 is SYGVQD (reference sequence). CDR3 length equals 16 residues. The CDR3 region is CASSESPRGVTGELFF. In DNA, the CDR3 is TGCGCCAGCAGTGAGTCGCCCAGGGGGGTCACCGGGGAGCTGTTTTTT.

Concerning this clone itself: Other DNA variants within this sample encode the same CDR3. This chain connects TRBV5-1 to TRBJ2-5; tentative D call: TRBD1 (6 bases). Trimming left V 0 bases short and J 3 bases short, with 9 bases between. The germline CDR1 and CDR2 sequences are SGHRS and YFSETQ. This CDR3 region has 14 residues. In DNA, the CDR3 is TGCGCCAGCAGCTTGGTAGGGGGAGAAGAGACCCAGTACTTC. Translated: CASSLVGGEETQYF.

In DNA form, the CDR3 reads TGTGCCAGCTCCCCAACGTTGGCGGCTAGCACAGATACGCAGTATTTT. The encoded protein is CASSPTLAASTDTQYF. The rearrangement links TRBV18 to TRBJ2-3; the D is unclear. Germline V gene sequence: CDR1 KGHSH, CDR2 LQKENI. The V end was cut by 6 bases, the J end by 0 bases, with 16 bases between. This CDR3 comprises 16 residues.

This clone was picked up a small number of times. The V call is TRBV28, the J call TRBJ1-3; D call uncertain. From germline, CDR1 is MDHEN and CDR2 SYDVKM. CDR3 length: 13 amino acids. Trimming took 7 bases from V and 0 from J, leaving 7 bases between them. The CDR3 DNA reads TGTGCCAGCACCCTCGACTCTGGAAACACCATATATTTT. It encodes CASTLDSGNTIYF.

The J gene is TRBJ1-3, the V gene TRBV10-1; the match to TRBD1 covers 7 bases. CDR3 length: 15 amino acids. The J segment lost 0 bases and the V segment lost 4 bases, leaving 3 bases of the junction unmatched. Germline CDR1 WNHNN, CDR2 SYGVQD (reference sequence). CDR3 sequence: CASSGGQLSGNTIYF. The CDR3 bases are TGCGCCAGCAGTGGGGGACAGCTCTCTGGAAACACCATATATTTT.

CDR3 sequence reads: CASSLGARDEQYF. The DNA of the CDR3 is TGTGCCAGCAGCTTGGGGGCCCGGGACGAGCAGTACTTC. The chain joins TRBV5-4 to TRBJ2-7; D call uncertain. This CDR3 is 13 amino acids long. Trimming left V 0 bases short and J 5 bases short, with 9 bases between. From germline, CDR1 is SGHNT and CDR2 YYREEE (reference sequence).

The genes are TRBV5-1 and TRBJ2-3; D is unresolved. Germline lookup yields CDR1 SGHRS and CDR2 YFSETQ. V was trimmed by 1 base and J by 2 bases, leaving 8 bases between them. The CDR3 is made up of 14 amino acids. CDR3 sequence reads: CASSLTAATDTQYF. The CDR3 nucleotides are TGCGCCAGCAGCTTGACGGCAGCCACAGATACGCAGTATTTT.

V gene TRBV19 combines with J gene TRBJ1-6, with unresolved D. This CDR3 has 15 residues. The V end lost 3 bases, the J end lost 8 bases, and 14 bases lay between the germline ends. CDR1 is LNHDA, CDR2 SQIVND, per germline (reference sequence). CDR3 residues: CASSIRTQDHSPLHF. CDR3 DNA: TGTGCCAGTAGTATTAGGACGCAGGACCATTCACCCCTCCACTTT.

This clone was picked up a small number of times. V usage is TRBV11-2 and J usage is TRBJ2-2; TRBD1 is a possible D gene (5 bases). From germline, CDR1 is SGHAT and CDR2 FQNNGV. Trimming removed 6 bases at V and 4 bases at J, with 15 bases between. The length of the CDR3 is 15 residues. This CDR3 is CASRPQGISTGELFF. In DNA form, the CDR3 reads TGTGCCAGCAGACCCCAGGGTATCAGCACCGGGGAGCTGTTTTTT. Full variable domain (outside the CDR3, taken from reference TRBV11-2 and TRBJ2-2): EAGVAQSPRYKIIEKRQSVAFWCNPISGHATLYWYQQILGQGPKLLIQFQNNGVVDDSQLPKDRFSAERLKGVDSTLKIQPAKLEDSAVYLCASRPQGISTGELFFGEGSRLTVL.

Turning to this clone: Additional DNA sequences in this sample encode the identical CDR3. The rearrangement links TRBV18 to TRBJ2-7; possibly TRBD2 for D (6 bases). The CDR3 runs to 14 residues. Germline CDR1 reads KGHSH; CDR2 reads LQKENI. V was trimmed by 2 bases and J by 4 bases, leaving 12 bases between them. Here the CDR3 reads CASSPRDSRYEQYF. The CDR3 DNA follows: TGTGCCAGCTCACCAAGGGACTCGAGATACGAGCAGTACTTC. The whole variable domain, filled in from reference TRBV18 and TRBJ2-7, reads NAGVMQNPRHLVRRRGQEARLRCSPMKGHSHVYWYRQLPEEGLKFMVYLQKENIIDESGMPKERFSAEFPKEGPSILRIQQVVRGDSAAYFCASSPRDSRYEQYFGPGTRLTVT.